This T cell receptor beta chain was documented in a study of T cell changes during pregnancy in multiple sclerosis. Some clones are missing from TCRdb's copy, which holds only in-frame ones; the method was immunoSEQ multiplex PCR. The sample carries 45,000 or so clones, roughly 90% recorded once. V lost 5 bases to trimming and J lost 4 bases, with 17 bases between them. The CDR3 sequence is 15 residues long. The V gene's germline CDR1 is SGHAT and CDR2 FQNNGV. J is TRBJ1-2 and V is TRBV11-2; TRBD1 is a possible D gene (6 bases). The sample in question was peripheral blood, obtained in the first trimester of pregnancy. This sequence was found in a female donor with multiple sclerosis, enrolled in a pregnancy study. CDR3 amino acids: CASSPRGGASYGYTF. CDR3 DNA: TGTGCCAGCAGCCCGCGGGGGGGCGCGAGCTATGGCTACACCTTC.